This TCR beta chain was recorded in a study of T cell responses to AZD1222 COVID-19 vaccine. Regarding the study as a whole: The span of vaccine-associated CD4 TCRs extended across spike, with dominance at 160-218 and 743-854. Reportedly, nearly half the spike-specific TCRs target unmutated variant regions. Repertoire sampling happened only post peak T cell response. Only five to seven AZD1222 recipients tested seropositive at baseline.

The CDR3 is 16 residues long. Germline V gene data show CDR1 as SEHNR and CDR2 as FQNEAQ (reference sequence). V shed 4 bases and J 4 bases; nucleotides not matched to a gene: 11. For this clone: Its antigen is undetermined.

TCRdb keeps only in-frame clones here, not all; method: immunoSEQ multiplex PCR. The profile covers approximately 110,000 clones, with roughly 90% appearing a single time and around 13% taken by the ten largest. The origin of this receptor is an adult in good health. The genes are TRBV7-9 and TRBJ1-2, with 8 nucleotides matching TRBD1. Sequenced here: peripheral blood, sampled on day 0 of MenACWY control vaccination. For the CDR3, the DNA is TGTGCCAGCAGCTCGACTACCAGGGGGCGAGGCTATGGCTACACCTTC. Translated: CASSSTTRGRGYGYTF.